This is a list of T cell receptor beta chains from one sample in a study of early T cells in non-severe SARS-CoV-2 infection. TCRdb called the 5' RACE reads again in MiXCR, with one record for every CDR3 protein. The sample contains approximately 28,000 distinct CDR3 sequences, approximately 4.1% of which appear only once. Sequenced: whole blood. The source is an adult who was a healthcare worker with PCR-confirmed SARS-CoV-2 infection or an uninfected control (not recorded which). Each CDR3 is given with its conserved first and last residue. D genes are given only for firm matches. Size is omitted from some rows. Given values are once, few, many or a class for expanded clones.

v_gene,d_gene,abundance,j_gene,CDR3nt,CDR3aa
TRBV7-9,TRBD2,many,TRBJ2-4,TGTGCCAGCAGCTCACCTGAACTAGCGAGCAGGAACATTCAGTACTTC,CASSSPELASRNIQYF
TRBV4-1,TRBD2,many,TRBJ2-1,TGCGCCAGCAGCCAAGGTAGCGGGAGGCGGAATGAGCAGTTCTTC,CASSQGSGRRNEQFF
TRBV6-5,NA,many,TRBJ2-7,TGTGCCAGCACCCGGGGCCGCGGTGGGTACGAGCAGTACTTC,CASTRGRGGYEQYF
TRBV5-1,NA,many,TRBJ2-3,TGCGCCAGCAGCCCAACCGGGCTAGTTGTAGATACGCAGTATTTT,CASSPTGLVVDTQYF
TRBV19,NA,NA,TRBJ2-3,TGTGCCAGTACCACGGCCGGGGATACGCAGTATTTT,CASTTAGDTQYF
TRBV2,NA,many,TRBJ2-7,TGTGCCAGCAGTGTGGACCACGAGCAGTACTTC,CASSVDHEQYF
TRBV12-3/TRBV12-4,TRBD1,many,TRBJ1-1,TGTGCCAGCAGAACAGGGGGCCTGACTGAAGCTTTCTTT,CASRTGGLTEAFF
TRBV13,NA,NA,TRBJ2-7,TGTGCCAGCAGCCGCGAGACGCCCTCCTACGAGCAGTACTTC,CASSRETPSYEQYF
TRBV5-1,NA,many,TRBJ2-1,TGCGCCAGCAGCCCTGGGGGAGCGGGCCTCACCTACAATGAGCAGTTCTTC,CASSPGGAGLTYNEQFF
TRBV7-2,NA,many,TRBJ2-7,TGTGCCAGCAGCCCCCCCTGGGGGCCGTACGAGCAGTACTTC,CASSPPWGPYEQYF
TRBV11-2,TRBD2,many,TRBJ2-1,TGTGCCAGCAGCCAAGCCGGGACTAGCGGGAAATACAATGAGCAGTTCTTC,CASSQAGTSGKYNEQFF
TRBV11-2,TRBD2,NA,TRBJ2-1,TGTGCCAGCAGCAAACTAGCGGGAGGCTACAATGAGCAGTTCTTC,CASSKLAGGYNEQFF
TRBV6-2/TRBV6-3,NA,few,TRBJ1-5,TGTGCCAGCAGCCACGGACAGAACAATCAGCCCCAGCATTTT,CASSHGQNNQPQHF
TRBV20-1,NA,medium-sized,TRBJ1-4,TGCAGTGCTAGGGGTGGTACGGATTATAATGAAAAACTGTTTTTT,CSARGGTDYNEKLFF
TRBV5-1,NA,many,TRBJ2-6,TGCGCCAGCAGTCTAAGGGGGGCCAACGTCCTGACTTTC,CASSLRGANVLTF
TRBV12-3/TRBV12-4,NA,many,TRBJ1-1,TGTGCCAGCAGTTCGGACAGACCCTCAGGCTCTGAAGCTTTCTTT,CASSSDRPSGSEAFF
TRBV18,NA,many,TRBJ2-1,TGTGCCAGCTCACCACCAAAGGACAAGATATACAATGAGCAGTTCTTC,CASSPPKDKIYNEQFF
TRBV3-1,NA,many,TRBJ1-3,TGTGCCAGCAGCCAATATCGCCTAAGCTCTGAAAACACCATATATTTT,CASSQYRLSSENTIYF
TRBV12-3/TRBV12-4,TRBD1,many,TRBJ1-4,TGTGCCAGCAGTCGAACAGGGGGCGGTGAAAAACTGTTTTTT,CASSRTGGGEKLFF
TRBV7-2,NA,many,TRBJ2-1,TGTGCCAGCAGTTCACGGAGCAATGAGCAGTTCTTC,CASSSRSNEQFF
TRBV29-1,NA,NA,TRBJ1-1,TGCAGCGTTGCTCCTAGGGGCGAGGGCGTCGGAGCTTTCTTT,CSVAPRGEGVGAFF
TRBV5-6,TRBD1,NA,TRBJ2-3,TGTGCCAGCAGCTCTGTTGACAGGGACGCAGATACGCAGTATTTT,CASSSVDRDADTQYF
TRBV7-2,TRBD2,many,TRBJ2-2,TGTGCCAGCAGCTTTCTAGCGGGAGGCACCGGGGAGCTGTTTTTT,CASSFLAGGTGELFF
TRBV20-1,TRBD2,many,TRBJ2-1,TGCAGTGCTGCGAGACTAGCGGGACCGTACAATGAGCAGTTCTTC,CSAARLAGPYNEQFF
TRBV27,TRBD2,many,TRBJ2-1,TGTGCCAGTGGGGGGGGGAATGAGCAGTTCTTC,CASGGGNEQFF
TRBV5-1,NA,many,TRBJ2-7,TGCGCCAGCAGCCAGACGGGACACTCCTCCTACGAGCAGTACTTC,CASSQTGHSSYEQYF
TRBV18,TRBD2,few,TRBJ2-1,TGTGCCAGCTCACCGCCGGGAGGTGAGCAGTTCTTC,CASSPPGGEQFF
TRBV4-2,NA,many,TRBJ2-1,TGTGCCAGCAGCCAAGATCGTCAAGTTGAGTTCTTC,CASSQDRQVEFF
TRBV7-9,NA,many,TRBJ2-2,TGTGCCAGCACCCCTTTCGGGGAGCTGTTTTTT,CASTPFGELFF
TRBV30,NA,many,TRBJ1-5,TGTGCCTGGAGTGTCACAGAGGGGAGCAATCAGCCCCAGCATTTT,CAWSVTEGSNQPQHF
TRBV28,NA,few,TRBJ2-3,TGTGCCAGCAGTTTTTCGGACAGATCAGATACGCAGTATTTT,CASSFSDRSDTQYF
TRBV9,NA,many,TRBJ2-1,TGTGCCAGCAGCGGGGCTTCTAGCAGACCCAATGAGCAGTTCTTC,CASSGASSRPNEQFF
TRBV5-4,NA,many,TRBJ1-2,TGTGCCAGCAGCTTGGCGGGGTTGGGGGTTGGCTACACCTTC,CASSLAGLGVGYTF
TRBV4-3,NA,few,TRBJ2-1,TGCGCCAGCAGCCAAGAATCTGGTTTCTCCTACAATGAGCAGTTCTTC,CASSQESGFSYNEQFF
TRBV5-1,NA,many,TRBJ1-3,TGCGCCAGCAGCTTGGACGGAACCTCTGGAAACACCATATATTTT,CASSLDGTSGNTIYF
TRBV20-1,NA,many,TRBJ2-1,TGCAGTGCTGGACAGGGTCTAGCGGGCCGGGATGAGCAGTTCTTC,CSAGQGLAGRDEQFF
TRBV12-3/TRBV12-4,NA,many,TRBJ2-1,TGTGCCAGCAGTCCCTCCGTTGAGCAGTTCTTC,CASSPSVEQFF
TRBV29-1,NA,few,TRBJ2-2,TGCAGCGTTGGTGATTCCGGGGAGCTGTTTTTT,CSVGDSGELFF
TRBV7-8,TRBD1,NA,TRBJ1-4,TGTGCCAGCAGCCAAGAGAGGGGGCTGGGTGAAAAACTGTTTTTT,CASSQERGLGEKLFF
TRBV7-2,NA,many,TRBJ2-5,TGTGCCAGCAGCTTCTCCCGGCGGTCTGGGCAAGAGACCCAGTACTTC,CASSFSRRSGQETQYF